This T cell receptor beta chain was captured in a study of blood T cells in healthy people across ages. Notes on the study in general: The authors considered diversity estimates from one million T cells to be underestimates. Naive and antigen-experienced cells could not be conclusively compared, given unsorted PBMCs.

With respect to this clonotype: Its antigen remains unidentified. The junction shows a germline mismatch at one end, possibly a read error.

A J-beta primer mix and a sample-barcoded 5' primer were used in a second PCR of about 7 to 11 cycles. MiXCR was run by TCRdb on the 5' RACE reads, yielding one entry per CDR3 protein. The sample has about 800,000 distinct CDR3 sequences, roughly 50% seen once; the top ten hold around 22%. The CDR3 has 15 residues. Germline-derived CDR1 and CDR2 are DFQATT and SNEGSKA (reference sequence). Specimen: blood. This TCR derives from a young man in good health. The J gene is TRBJ2-3, the V gene TRBV20-1, with 7 bases fitting TRBD1. CDR3 nucleotides: TGCAGTGCGAGAGGGGACAGATCGGCGGCAGATACGCAGTATTTT. Translation gives CSARGDRSAADTQYF.